A selection of T cell receptor beta chains follows, all from one sample in a study of cytomegalovirus exposure and HLA in healthy donors. Clones were read by immunoSEQ multiplex PCR, and TCRdb kept only the in-frame ones, dropping some. The table lists under 150,000 clones, about four fifths of them singletons, with roughly 2.2% in the top ten. Input material: PBMCs. All receptors come from a man aged 30-40 years in good health and CMV-seronegative. Each CDR3 is given with its conserved first and last residue.

v_call,cdr3_aa
TRBV6-1,CASSGDGSGGYTF
TRBV7-9,CASSFGGSGNTIYF
TRBV6-5,CASSYSPGGHTGELFF
TRBV28,CASSLFGGTGVEANEKLFF
TRBV4-1,CASSQDPDRGLDDRYTF
TRBV20-1,CSAGTFSEAFF
TRBV2,CASSVPGRSEQYF
TRBV7-6,CASRPQSGGVHSPLHF
TRBV6-5,CASSYQLTGGEGYTF
TRBV6-1,CASSDPAGGNNEQFF
TRBV27,CASSPLAQYEQYF
TRBV7-9,CASSLYRNPQETQYF
TRBV7-6,CASSSGQGSYEQYF
TRBV27,CASSSTDRAWYNSPLHF
TRBV27,CASSLQGEYGYTF
TRBV4-2,CASSQEFTSGGELIQETQYF
TRBV6-6,CASSYSAGAPNQPQHF
TRBV27,CASSFGPGANVLTF
TRBV27,CASSTIRPGTGKGLEHAEAFF
TRBV19,CASSIDRGDYQPQHF
TRBV5-4,CASSLVPGWTEAFF
TRBV28,CASSSYEGGAYEQYF
TRBV11-2,CASSLGNTIYF
TRBV5-1,CASSLEGVLPLGTDTQYF
TRBV29-1,CSVLKTGHHSYEQYF
TRBV28,CASSLSPLAGGPSYNEQFF
TRBV5-1,CASSLLAGGGQETQYF
TRBV4-1,CASSPLGEGKGETQYF
TRBV5-1,CASSSFGLAGLSYEQYF
TRBV5-4,CASSLAAGVKTDTQYF
TRBV7-2,CASSYSGTGINEQYF
TRBV28,CASEIAGGETQYF
TRBV25-1,CASTSVQGAIGTGELFF
TRBV4-1,CASSRGRDTEAFF
TRBV5-6,CASRPAGGFEQYF
TRBV7-8,CASSLTGPNTEAFF